The clone carrying this T cell receptor (beta chain) was picked up many times. TCR beta libraries were built with iRepertoire HTBI primers and Arm-PCR of CDR3 regions. TCRdb recomputed calls from the multiplex PCR reads with MiXCR, one row per CDR3 protein. The repertoire has fewer than 650,000 distinct CDR3 sequences, about 16% of them found once; the top ten carry about 12%. Regarding time point: newly diagnosed GD, antithyroid drugs for less than 3 months. Construction of the TCR library relied on RNA isolated from PBMCs. The CDR3 is 15 amino acids. The V end was cut by 2 bases, the J end by 2 bases, with 13 bases between. Germline V gene data show CDR1 as MNHEY and CDR2 as SMNVEV (reference sequence). This record belongs to a study of regulatory T cells in long-lasting Graves disease. The same sample was also studied in work on T cells in Graves' hyperthyroidism and ophthalmopathy.

The chain has TRBV27 and TRBJ2-7; D might be TRBD2 (6 bases). Sequencing used peripheral blood mononuclear cells (PBMCs), obtained at new diagnosis, from a patient treated with antithyroid drugs. The receptor was derived from a man younger than 30 with Graves disease. The DNA of the CDR3 is TGTGCCAGCAGTTTAGGAGCGGGCGGCCCCTACGAGCAGTACTTC. It is translated as CASSLGAGGPYEQYF.